These 18 T cell receptor beta chains were all obtained from the same sample, sequenced in a study of cytomegalovirus exposure and HLA in healthy donors. PCR amplification relied on 60 Vbeta primers (plus 13 Jbeta primers). Sequencing used immunoSEQ multiplex PCR; TCRdb keeps in-frame clones, though not all of them. The sample lists approximately 110,000 clones, about 80% seen once, with roughly 2.5% in the top ten. Sequenced: PBMCs. All receptors derive from a man aged 45-65 years in good health and CMV-seropositive.

This clone was counted between two and nine times. The chain links TRBV7-9 to TRBJ1-2, with D unclear. The V gene lost 1 base and the J gene lost 6 bases, with 6 bases spanning the gap. CDR1 and CDR2 from the germline V gene are SEHNR and FQNEAQ (reference sequence). The CDR3 has 12 amino acids. CDR3 nucleotide sequence: TGTGCCAGCAGCTTAGGAGGGAATGGCTACACCTTC. This sequence encodes CASSLGGNGYTF.

The CDR3 protein is CASSAWDRERETQYF. The DNA of the CDR3 is TGTGCCAGCAGCGCGTGGGACAGGGAAAGGGAGACCCAGTACTTC. The chain uses TRBV6-6 and TRBJ2-5; 9 nucleotides match TRBD1. Germline trimming cut 6 bases from V and 5 bases from J; bases unmatched to any gene: 10. CDR1 MNHNY and CDR2 SVGAGI come from the germline V gene (reference sequence). The CDR3 is 15 amino acids.

This chain connects TRBV9 to TRBJ2-1; 14 positions match TRBD2. V was clipped by 7 bases and J by 9 bases; unmatched bases: 3. The germline CDR1 and CDR2 sequences are SGDLS and YYNGEE. The CDR3 covers 13 residues. The CDR3 sequence: CASGLAGGTEQFF. As DNA, the CDR3 is TGTGCCAGCGGACTAGCGGGGGGCACTGAGCAGTTCTTC.

This clone was counted only a few times. V gene TRBV4-1 combines with J gene TRBJ2-1; 13 nucleotides agree with TRBD2. The germline V gene has CDR1 MGHRA and CDR2 YSYEKL. The CDR3 runs to 15 residues. The junction had 4 bases not matched to a gene; V was cut back by 6 bases and J by 5 bases. The DNA of the CDR3 is TGCGCCAGCAGGCAGGGACTAGCGGGAAACAATGAGCAGTTCTTC. Encoded protein: CASRQGLAGNNEQFF.

The V call is TRBV4-1, the J call TRBJ1-4, with TRBD1 matching 7 bases. This CDR3 is 19 amino acids long. V lost 4 bases, J lost 6 bases, and 20 bases stayed unmatched. Per germline, CDR1 MGHRA and CDR2 YSYEKL. In DNA form, the CDR3 reads TGCGCCAGCAGCCCATCGAGACAGGGCGCCTCTCCGGGGGATGAAAAACTGTTTTTT. Translated: CASSPSRQGASPGDEKLFF.

The chain employs TRBV5-1 and TRBJ1-2; tentatively, D is TRBD1 (6 bases). The V gene's germline CDR1 is SGHRS and CDR2 YFSETQ. With 0 bases removed from V and 1 base from J, the gap between germline ends came to 7 bases. This CDR3 contains 14 residues. The CDR3 DNA reads as TGCGCCAGCAGCTTGGTGGACAGTAACTATGGCTACACCTTC. The encoded protein is CASSLVDSNYGYTF. Using reference TRBV5-1 and TRBJ1-2 for the parts outside the CDR3, the full variable domain is KAGVTQTPRYLIKTRGQQVTLSCSPISGHRSVSWYQQTPGQGLQFLFEYFSETQRNKGNFPGRFSGRQFSNSRSEMNVSTLELGDSALYLCASSLVDSNYGYTFGSGTRLTVV.

This clone occurred a few times. The chain recombines TRBV5-1 with TRBJ2-7; 7 positions match TRBD1. The V and J ends lost 4 bases and 1 base, in that order; junction bases with no gene match: 8. Looked up from germline, CDR1 is SGHRS and CDR2 is YFSETQ. This CDR3 is 15 amino acids long. CDR3 bases: TGCGCCAGCAGCGCCACAGGGGCCGGGTCCTACGAGCAGTACTTC. This codes for CASSATGAGSYEQYF.

The chain joins TRBV7-9 to TRBJ1-1; 9 bases are a match to TRBD1. Germline CDR1 reads SEHNR; CDR2 reads FQNEAQ (reference sequence). V dropped 5 bases and J dropped 2; count of bases not matched to a gene: 6. This CDR3 has 15 residues. The CDR3 loop reads CASSQGTGPNTEAFF. In DNA form, the CDR3 reads TGTGCCAGCAGCCAAGGGACAGGGCCTAACACTGAAGCTTTCTTT.

This clone was detected only a few times. V is TRBV12-5 and J is TRBJ2-2; TRBD2 agrees at 10 bases. CDR1 and CDR2 (germline): LGHNT, FRNRAP. The CDR3 runs to 14 residues. The V gene end was trimmed by 6 bases and the J gene end by 4 bases; junction bases not matched to a gene: 2. CDR3 DNA sequence: TGTGCTAGTGGACTAGCGGGGCTCACCGGGGAGCTGTTTTTT. This sequence encodes CASGLAGLTGELFF.

Only a few counts were recorded for this clone. The rearrangement joins TRBV5-4 to TRBJ2-1; D unresolved. Trimming cost V 0 bases and J 5 bases, with 9 bases left between them. This CDR3 has 14 residues. Per the germline V gene, CDR1 is SGHNT and CDR2 is YYREEE (reference sequence). CDR3 DNA: TGTGCCAGCAGCTTGGCTAGGAACCACAATGAGCAGTTCTTC. It translates to CASSLARNHNEQFF.

The rearrangement uses TRBV28 and TRBJ1-4; a weak D match, TRBD1 (6 bases). Trimming stripped 2 bases from V and 8 bases from J, with 15 bases between. This CDR3 comprises 15 residues. Germline V lookup: CDR1 MDHEN, CDR2 SYDVKM. Here the CDR3 DNA reads TGTGCCAGCAGTTTACGGGCAGGGGTAAGGGAAAAACTGTTTTTT. Translation: CASSLRAGVREKLFF. Using reference TRBV28 and TRBJ1-4 for the parts outside the CDR3, the full variable domain is DVKVTQSSRYLVKRTGEKVFLECVQDMDHENMFWYRQDPGLGLRLIYFSYDVKMKEKGDIPEGYSVSREKKERFSLILESASTNQTSMYLCASSLRAGVREKLFFGSGTQLSVL.

The chain uses TRBV29-1 and TRBJ2-4, with 11 bases fitting TRBD1. Germline CDR1 is SQVTM and CDR2 is ANQGSEA. The CDR3 consists of 15 residues. Trimming removed 8 bases from V and 8 bases from J; junction bases left unmatched: 14. The CDR3, as DNA: TGCAGCATCTCCGGGACAGGGGGAGGTGTGGACATTCAGTACTTC. Translating gives CSISGTGGGVDIQYF.

The rearrangement uses TRBV9 and TRBJ2-3; D is perhaps TRBD2 (5 bases). V was shortened by 6 bases and J by 0 bases, with 14 bases between the two germline ends. CDR1 and CDR2 from the germline V gene are SGDLS and YYNGEE. There are 15 residues in the CDR3. CDR3 protein: CASTGLPSSTDTQYF. The CDR3 region has the DNA TGTGCCAGCACCGGACTTCCATCTAGCACAGATACGCAGTATTTT.

The V gene is TRBV5-1, the J gene TRBJ1-6; the match to TRBD1 covers 7 bases. After removal of 4 bases from V and 7 bases from J, the junction contained 11 bases not matched to a gene. Germline V gene sequence: CDR1 SGHRS, CDR2 YFSETQ. The CDR3 length is 16 residues. The CDR3, as DNA: TGCGCCAGCAGCACACAGGGGTCTTTAAACAATTCACCCCTCCACTTT. Residues: CASSTQGSLNNSPLHF.

This clone was detected only a few times. In DNA, the CDR3 is TGTGCCACCAGCAAAGGGACAGGGGTTTGGTACGAGCAGTACTTC. Its translation is CATSKGTGVWYEQYF. V and J are TRBV15 and TRBJ2-7; the match to TRBD1 covers 10 bases. CDR1 and CDR2 (germline): LNHNV, YYDKDF (reference sequence). The ends lost 4 bases at V and 4 bases at J; junction bases unmatched: 7. The CDR3 sequence is 15 residues long.

The rearrangement uses TRBV12-5 and TRBJ2-3; D might be TRBD2 (5 bases). CDR3 length equals 15 residues. V dropped 1 base and J dropped 8 bases, with 16 bases sitting between them. CDR1 is LGHNT, CDR2 FRNRAP, per germline. CDR3 DNA sequence: TGTGCTAGTGGTTTGGGGGAGTGGGCCCTCTCTACGCAGTATTTT. This gives the protein CASGLGEWALSTQYF.

The chain combines TRBV14 with TRBJ2-3; perhaps TRBD2 as D (6 bases). CDR1 and CDR2 (germline): SGHDN, FVKESK. With 2 bases removed from V and 4 bases from J, the gap between germline ends came to 19 bases. The CDR3 covers 17 residues. CDR3 in amino acids: CASSQSSWREIADTQYF. For the CDR3, the DNA is TGTGCCAGCAGCCAAAGCAGCTGGAGGGAGATTGCAGATACGCAGTATTTT.

J is TRBJ1-4 and V is TRBV19; no reliable D call. The CDR3 sequence is 13 residues long. V dropped 5 bases and J dropped 8 bases, with 12 bases sitting between them. Germline V gene sequence: CDR1 LNHDA, CDR2 SQIVND (reference sequence). The CDR3 is CASSGLEREKLFF. The CDR3 DNA is TGTGCCAGTAGTGGACTAGAAAGGGAAAAACTGTTTTTT.